The 31 T cell receptor beta chains given below trace back to one sample, sequenced in a study of CD4 T cells in relation to SARS-CoV-2 and coronaviruses. For these TCRs, the target antigens are not known. Clones were sequenced by immunoSEQ multiplex PCR, and TCRdb holds only the in-frame ones, with some missing. The sample holds approximately 18,000 clones; 60% to 85% are singletons and the top ten take roughly 29%. The unexposed donors gave CD4+ T cells in about 2010-2019, prior to COVID-19. Isolation of CD4+ T cells took place after roughly nine days in culture. Specimen: CD4+ T cells from PBMCs, cultured in vitro. All receptors come from a human donor in good health.

This chain connects TRBV5-1 to TRBJ1-3; D gene uncertain. V dropped 4 bases and J dropped 2 bases, with 10 bases sitting between them. The V gene's germline CDR1 is SGHRS and CDR2 YFSETQ. This CDR3 spans 14 amino acids. The CDR3 protein is CASSLGSPGNTIYF. CDR3 coding DNA: TGCGCCAGCAGCCTAGGGTCCCCTGGAAACACCATATATTTT.

V and J are TRBV27 and TRBJ2-5, with no clear D. The length of the CDR3 is 14 residues. V was pared by 0 bases and J by 5 bases, with 10 bases between. Germline lookup yields CDR1 MNHEY and CDR2 SMNVEV (reference sequence). The CDR3 loop is CASSLSFLGETQYF. The CDR3 DNA reads as TGTGCCAGCAGTTTATCTTTCCTTGGGGAGACCCAGTACTTC.

This clone showed up just a few times. The rearrangement links TRBV29-1 to TRBJ2-7, with 8 bases lining up with TRBD1. The CDR3 covers 12 residues. With 6 bases clipped from V and 3 bases from J, the junction kept 4 bases outside the gene matches. CDR1 and CDR2 (germline): SQVTM, ANQGSEA. Here the CDR3 reads CSVQDRVYEQYF. The CDR3 nucleotides read TGCAGCGTCCAGGACAGGGTCTACGAGCAGTACTTC.

This clone was seen a handful of times. V gene TRBV21-1 combines with J gene TRBJ2-6; the table's D call, TRBD2, has no DNA check behind it. TRBV21-1 is labeled a pseudogene. The CDR3 length is 14 residues. CDR3 loop: CASSPGSGANVLTF. In DNA, the CDR3 is TGTGCCAGCAGCCCGGGCTCTGGGGCCAACGTCCTGACTTTC.

The rearrangement links TRBV4-1 to TRBJ2-5; D tentatively reads TRBD1 or TRBD2 (5 bases each). The CDR3 runs to 15 residues. Trimming pared 4 bases from V and 4 bases from J, leaving 16 bases between. Germline V gene lookup returns CDR1 MGHRA and CDR2 YSYEKL. CDR3 sequence (DNA): TGCGCCAGCAGCCCTCTACGTGGGGGAAGAGAGACCCAGTACTTC. It specifies CASSPLRGGRETQYF.

The chain joins TRBV19 to TRBJ2-1, with 8 nucleotides matching TRBD2. V shed 7 bases, J shed 4 bases, and the junction held 6 bases outside the gene matches. Looked up from germline, CDR1 is LNHDA and CDR2 is SQIVND (reference sequence). The CDR3 has 14 amino acids. For the CDR3, the DNA is TGTGCCAGTACGGCTAGCGGGCCGTACAATGAGCAGTTCTTC. This encodes CASTASGPYNEQFF.

This rearrangement joins TRBV18 to TRBJ2-3; 8 bases agree with TRBD1. The length of the CDR3 is 17 residues. Germline V CDR1 and CDR2: KGHSH, LQKENI. J gave up 4 bases and V 3 bases, and 12 bases lay outside the gene matches. CDR3 bases: TGTGCCAGCTCACCTTCGGCAGGGGGCTTAATAGCAGATACGCAGTATTTT. Protein product: CASSPSAGGLIADTQYF.

There are a few counts of this clone. The chain joins TRBV7-7 to TRBJ2-1; 11 bases are a match to TRBD2. CDR3 length: 15 amino acids. The J segment lost 3 bases and the V segment lost 5 bases, leaving 3 bases of the junction unmatched. The germline V gene has CDR1 SSHAT and CDR2 FNYEAQ (reference sequence). This chain's CDR3 is CASSPLAGDYNEQFF. The CDR3, as DNA: TGTGCCAGCAGCCCACTAGCGGGGGACTACAATGAGCAGTTCTTC.

V usage is TRBV18 and J usage is TRBJ2-7; 12 nucleotides line up with TRBD2. Trimming removed 3 bases from V and 7 bases from J; junction bases left unmatched: 4. The CDR3 has 14 residues. Per the germline V gene, CDR1 is KGHSH and CDR2 is LQKENI. CDR3 sequence: CASSPPGLAGEQYF. Written as DNA, the CDR3 is TGTGCCAGCTCACCCCCGGGACTAGCGGGTGAGCAGTACTTC.

The sample holds one count of this clone. The J gene is TRBJ2-6, the V gene TRBV7-9; D tentatively fits TRBD1 or TRBD2 (6 bases each). Between the trimmed V and J ends, which lost 0 bases and 0 bases, there was a span of 15 bases. The CDR3 is 19 amino acids. The germline V gene encodes CDR1 SEHNR and CDR2 FQNEAQ (reference sequence). CDR3: CASSLARGALSSGANVLTF. CDR3 nucleotides: TGTGCCAGCAGCTTAGCGAGGGGGGCACTGAGCTCTGGGGCCAACGTCCTGACTTTC.

This chain links TRBV11-2 with TRBJ2-1, with TRBD2 as a possible D gene (5 bases). This CDR3 has 15 amino acids. V was clipped by 4 bases and J by 4 bases, with 14 bases between them. The germline V gene encodes CDR1 SGHAT and CDR2 FQNNGV. The CDR3, as DNA: TGTGCCAGCAGCTCGTCGCCAGCGGCGTACAATGAGCAGTTCTTC. It specifies CASSSSPAAYNEQFF.

The V gene is TRBV24-1, the J gene TRBJ2-1, with 10 bases lining up with TRBD1. Per germline, CDR1 KGHDR and CDR2 SFDVKD. Trimming removed 7 bases from V and 7 bases from J; junction bases left unmatched: 3. This CDR3 spans 13 amino acids. CDR3 sequence reads: CATSGTGENEQFF. The CDR3 DNA sequence: TGTGCCACCAGCGGGACAGGGGAAAATGAGCAGTTCTTC.

This clone was seen just once. The chain uses TRBV24-1 and TRBJ2-5; D may correspond to TRBD1 or TRBD2 (6 bases each). V lost 5 bases and J lost 5, with 14 bases in between. This CDR3 contains 14 residues. Germline lookup yields CDR1 KGHDR and CDR2 SFDVKD. The chain's CDR3 is CATSAPGARETQYF. In DNA, the CDR3 is TGTGCCACCAGTGCCCCGGGGGCTCGGGAGACCCAGTACTTC.

The V call is TRBV7-9, the J call TRBJ2-3; 9 bases agree with TRBD1. V dropped 0 bases and J dropped 4; count of bases not matched to a gene: 2. CDR1 is SEHNR and CDR2 is FQNEAQ in the germline V gene (reference sequence). The CDR3 has 15 amino acids. The CDR3 nucleotides are TGTGCCAGCAGCTTAGCGGGACAGGGACCAGATACGCAGTATTTT. Translating it yields CASSLAGQGPDTQYF.

The genes are TRBV12-3 or TRBV12-4 and TRBJ1-2; D is ambiguous. The CDR3 has 13 amino acids. V lost 3 bases, J lost 2 bases, and 7 bases lay in between. The CDR3 coding sequence is TGTGCCAGCAGTTTTCCGGAAAACTATGGCTACACCTTC. Protein: CASSFPENYGYTF.

J is TRBJ2-3 and V is TRBV19; the match to TRBD2 covers 11 bases. Per germline, CDR1 LNHDA and CDR2 SQIVND (reference sequence). With 3 bases clipped from V and 2 bases from J, the junction kept 4 bases outside the gene matches. The CDR3 runs 16 residues. Here the CDR3 reads CASSITGLADTDTQYF. CDR3 DNA: TGTGCCAGTAGTATCACGGGACTAGCGGACACAGATACGCAGTATTTT.

The rearrangement joins TRBV9 to TRBJ2-3; D tentatively fits TRBD1 or TRBD2 (5 bases each). The CDR3 sequence is 17 residues long. Germline V gives CDR1 SGDLS, CDR2 YYNGEE. Trimming took off 0 bases at V and 1 base at J, with 15 bases between the two ends. In DNA form, the CDR3 reads TGTGCCAGCAGCGTAGCTCCGAGGGGCGAGGGCACAGATACGCAGTATTTT. Amino acids: CASSVAPRGEGTDTQYF.

The chain joins TRBV5-1 to TRBJ1-1; 7 positions agree with TRBD1. There are 15 residues in the CDR3. Losses at the gene ends were 0 bases for V and 4 bases for J; bases not matched to a gene: 6. CDR1 is SGHRS and CDR2 is YFSETQ in the germline V gene. CDR3 in DNA: TGCGCCAGCAGCTTGGTAGGACAGGACGGCACTGAAGCTTTCTTT. This encodes CASSLVGQDGTEAFF.

The J gene is TRBJ1-4, the V gene TRBV6-1, with D hard to call. The V gene lost 3 bases and the J gene lost 4 bases, with 9 bases spanning the gap. Germline CDR1 reads MNHNS; CDR2 reads SASEGT. This CDR3 is built from 14 residues. As DNA, the CDR3 is TGTGCCAGCAGTGAGAACCGGGGTAATGAAAAACTGTTTTTT. Protein sequence: CASSENRGNEKLFF.

The V and J genes are TRBV28 and TRBJ2-7; 7 nucleotides line up with TRBD2. Germline CDR1 is MDHEN and CDR2 is SYDVKM. Trimming at V came to 2 bases and at J to 3 bases, leaving 7 bases not matched to a gene. The CDR3 spans 15 residues. DNA for the CDR3: TGTGCCAGCAGTTTAGGGGGGGGACCCCACTACGAGCAGTACTTC. Protein product: CASSLGGGPHYEQYF.

The chain couples TRBV6-5 to TRBJ1-3; 7 bases match TRBD1. J was trimmed by 2 bases and V by 5 bases; bases with no gene match: 3. The CDR3 covers 14 residues. Germline-derived CDR1 and CDR2 are MNHEY and SVGAGI. The CDR3 DNA reads as TGTGCCAGCAGTCTGACAGGGACTGGAAACACCATATATTTT. Protein sequence: CASSLTGTGNTIYF.

The rearrangement joins TRBV5-1 to TRBJ2-2; D may be TRBD1 (6 bases). The germline V gene has CDR1 SGHRS and CDR2 YFSETQ. Trimming pared 0 bases from V and 4 bases from J, leaving 10 bases between. This CDR3 has 15 residues. As DNA, the CDR3 is TGCGCCAGCAGCTTGGAACAGGGCCCCACCGGGGAGCTGTTTTTT. Protein: CASSLEQGPTGELFF.

V and J are TRBV2 and TRBJ2-2; D not certain. Deletions cut 6 bases from V and 4 bases from J, with 18 bases between. Germline CDR1 reads SNHLY; CDR2 reads FYNNEI. This CDR3 is 16 amino acids long. The CDR3 DNA sequence: TGTGCCAGCAGCCCAGTAGGGTCCCGGGCCACCGGGGAGCTGTTTTTT. This sequence encodes CASSPVGSRATGELFF. Filled out from reference TRBV2 and TRBJ2-2, the complete variable domain reads EPEVTQTPSHQVTQMGQEVILRCVPISNHLYFYWYRQILGQKVEFLVSFYNNEISEKSEIFDDQFSVERPDGSNFTLKIRSTKLEDSAMYFCASSPVGSRATGELFFGEGSRLTVL.

The chain recombines TRBV20-1 with TRBJ1-2, with D unresolved. The germline CDR1 and CDR2 sequences are DFQATT and SNEGSKA (reference sequence). The length of the CDR3 is 11 residues. V gave up 3 bases and J gave up 4 bases, with 6 bases separating them. CDR3 DNA: TGCAGTGCTAGTACCGTCTATGGCTACACCTTC. This encodes CSASTVYGYTF.

This chain connects TRBV7-2 to TRBJ2-7; 8 bases align to TRBD2. The junction had 9 bases not matched to a gene; V was cut back by 5 bases and J by 0 bases. From germline, CDR1 is SGHTA and CDR2 FQGNSA. CDR3 length: 16 amino acids. CDR3 in amino acids: CASSRDETSGSYEQYF. CDR3 DNA sequence: TGTGCCAGCAGCCGTGATGAAACTAGCGGCTCCTACGAGCAGTACTTC. Drawing the rest from reference TRBV7-2 and TRBJ2-7, the complete variable domain is GAGVSQSPSNKVTEKGKDVELRCDPISGHTALYWYRQSLGQGLEFLIYFQGNSAPDKSGLPSDRFSAERTGGSVSTLTIQRTQQEDSAVYLCASSRDETSGSYEQYFGPGTRLTVT.

This clone was seen a few times. The genes are TRBV27 and TRBJ1-1; weak D call: TRBD1 (6 bases). The CDR3 is made up of 16 amino acids. V lost 7 bases and J 0 bases, leaving 18 bases between the germline ends. In germline, CDR1 is MNHEY, CDR2 SMNVEV (reference sequence). CDR3 in DNA: TGTGCCAGCACCCCCAGGGGTAGCTTTATGAACACTGAAGCTTTCTTT. Its protein product is CASTPRGSFMNTEAFF.

The rearrangement uses TRBV7-9 and TRBJ1-1; possibly TRBD1 for D (5 bases). V lost 4 bases to trimming and J lost 6 bases, with 15 bases between them. The CDR3 totals 14 residues. In germline, CDR1 is SEHNR, CDR2 FQNEAQ (reference sequence). The DNA for the CDR3 is TGTGCCAGCAGCTCCCACCCGATAGGGGCTGAAGCTTTCTTT. This gives the protein CASSSHPIGAEAFF.

This clone was detected only once. Here the CDR3 DNA reads TGTGCCAGTAGGTCGGGGGCCGGGCAGGGGTACTACAATGAGCAGTTCTTC. Translated: CASRSGAGQGYYNEQFF. The chain carries TRBV19 and TRBJ2-1; D tentatively reads TRBD1 or TRBD2 (6 bases each). V lost 6 bases and J 3 bases, leaving 21 bases between the germline ends. CDR1 and CDR2 from the germline V gene are LNHDA and SQIVND (reference sequence). The CDR3 totals 17 residues.

The rearrangement joins TRBV2 to TRBJ1-5; possibly TRBD1 for D (5 bases). V lost 2 bases, J lost 6 bases, and 11 bases lay in between. Per germline, CDR1 SNHLY and CDR2 FYNNEI. The CDR3 runs to 14 residues. CDR3 DNA sequence: TGTGCCAGCAGTGAAATCCAGGGAGGTCAGCCCCAGCATTTT. Translation gives CASSEIQGGQPQHF.

This clone is a singleton in its sample. This rearrangement joins TRBV2 to TRBJ1-1; D remains unclear. This CDR3 has 13 amino acids. Trimming cost V 10 bases and J 1 base, with 13 bases left between them. Germline CDR1 reads SNHLY; CDR2 reads FYNNEI. Here the CDR3 reads CANQGQTNTEAFF. The CDR3 DNA reads TGTGCCAACCAAGGGCAGACGAACACTGAAGCTTTCTTT.

This clone has just a few counts. V gene TRBV5-1 combines with J gene TRBJ1-2, with 8 bases identical to TRBD1. From germline, CDR1 is SGHRS and CDR2 YFSETQ. Trimming cost V 4 bases and J 4 bases; bases outside gene matches: 9. The CDR3 spans 15 residues. The CDR3 here is CASSPRGQAGYGYTF. CDR3 sequence (DNA): TGCGCCAGCAGCCCCCGGGGACAGGCGGGCTATGGCTACACCTTC.